Detailed here is one T cell receptor beta chain. Its matching antigen is unknown. This sample was taken from a study of OX40 agonist ivuxolimab in advanced cancers. Study details: Patients' therapy was ivuxolimab, an antibody that acts as an agonist of OX40 (CD134). Study outcomes and limitations: The mean number of expanded clones was higher in CD8+ T cells than in CD4+.

CDR3 length: 15 amino acids. Trimming took off 0 bases at V and 4 bases at J, with 12 bases between the two ends. The germline gives CDR1 LGHNA, CDR2 YSLEER. Produced via immunoSEQ multiplex PCR; TCRdb's table is partial and in-frame only. The sample has approximately 84,000 clones; 85% to 95% are singletons. The chain recombines TRBV4-3 with TRBJ1-2; D unclear. The sample consisted of CD4+ or CD8+ T cells sorted from blood, taken in a trial of the OX40 agonist ivuxolimab. This receptor was identified in an adult with an advanced solid tumor such as melanoma, head and neck, liver or kidney cancer. The CDR3 DNA follows: TGCGCCAGCAGCCAAGAAGTAGTCTGGGGCTATGGCTACACCTTC. It translates to CASSQEVVWGYGYTF.